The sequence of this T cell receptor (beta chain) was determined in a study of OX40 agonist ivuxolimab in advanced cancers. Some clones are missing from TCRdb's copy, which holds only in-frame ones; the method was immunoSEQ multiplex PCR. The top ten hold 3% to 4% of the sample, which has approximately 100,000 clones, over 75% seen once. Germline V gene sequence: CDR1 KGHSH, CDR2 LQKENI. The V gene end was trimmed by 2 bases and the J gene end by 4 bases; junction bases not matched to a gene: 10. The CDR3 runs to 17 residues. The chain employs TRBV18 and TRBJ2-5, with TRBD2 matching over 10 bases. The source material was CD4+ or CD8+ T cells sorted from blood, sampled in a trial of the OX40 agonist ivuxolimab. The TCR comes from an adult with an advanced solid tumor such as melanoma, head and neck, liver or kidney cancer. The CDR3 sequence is CASSPNLAGDGGETQYF. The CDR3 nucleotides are TGTGCCAGCTCACCAAACCTAGCGGGAGATGGGGGAGAGACCCAGTACTTC.